The 11 T cell receptor beta chains reported below all come from one sample, sequenced in a study of blood T cell repertoires in COVID-19. This table comes from immunoSEQ multiplex PCR, and its TCRdb copy is limited to in-frame clones, with some not included. Here the sample spans approximately 26,000 clones, more than 70% being singletons. The sample consisted of peripheral blood. The receptors stem from a human donor in a cohort sampled during active COVID-19.

This chain connects TRBV27 to TRBJ2-7; 7 bases align to TRBD1. CDR3 size: 15 residues. CDR1 and CDR2 from the germline V gene are MNHEY and SMNVEV (reference sequence). J lost 3 bases, V lost 3 bases, and 8 bases had no gene match. The CDR3 DNA reads as TGTGCCAGCAGTTTGAGAGGGGACAGTTACTACGAGCAGTACTTC. It is translated as CASSLRGDSYYEQYF.

This chain links TRBV6-1 with TRBJ1-3, with no clear D. CDR1 is MNHNS, CDR2 SASEGT, per germline. The CDR3 loop spans 13 amino acids. The V and J ends lost 3 bases and 4 bases respectively, with 7 bases between them. The CDR3: CASSDGMGNTIYF. The CDR3 DNA reads TGTGCCAGCAGTGACGGGATGGGAAACACCATATATTTT.

The chain employs TRBV9 and TRBJ2-1, with a possible D match to TRBD1 (5 bases). The V gene lost 0 bases and the J gene lost 1 base, with 11 bases spanning the gap. CDR3 size: 16 residues. Germline CDR1 is SGDLS and CDR2 is YYNGEE. This CDR3 reads CASSVGRQPSYNEQFF. CDR3 sequence (DNA): TGTGCCAGCAGCGTAGGACGACAGCCTTCCTACAATGAGCAGTTCTTC.

The chain combines TRBV6-5 with TRBJ1-2, with no clear D. This CDR3 comprises 12 residues. The V and J ends lost 7 bases and 8 bases respectively, with 14 bases between them. From germline, CDR1 is MNHEY and CDR2 SVGAGI. Here the CDR3 DNA reads TGTGCCAGCACGATCGAGCACTGGGGCTACACCTTC. Translating gives CASTIEHWGYTF.

This chain links TRBV4-1 with TRBJ2-1, with 8 nucleotides matching TRBD2. CDR3 length: 15 amino acids. Trimming took 1 base from V and 15 from J; bases not matched to a gene: 14. Germline V gene data show CDR1 as MGHRA and CDR2 as YSYEKL. CDR3 protein: CASSQVPPGAGGGFF. CDR3 DNA: TGCGCCAGCAGCCAAGTACCTCCGGGGGCGGGAGGTGGGTTCTTC.

V usage is TRBV2 and J usage is TRBJ2-1; tentative D call: TRBD2 (6 bases). The V gene's germline CDR1 is SNHLY and CDR2 FYNNEI. The CDR3 has 15 amino acids. The V gene lost 2 bases and the J gene lost 5 bases, with 13 bases spanning the gap. CDR3 in amino acids: CASSELAKSDNEQFF. In nucleotides, the CDR3 is TGTGCCAGCAGTGAACTAGCGAAATCGGACAATGAGCAGTTCTTC.

This chain connects TRBV3-1 (or the pseudogene TRBV3-2) to TRBJ1-1; maybe TRBD1 (5 bases). Germline V lookup: CDR1 LGHDT, CDR2 YNNKEL (reference sequence). This CDR3 comprises 12 residues. Trimming removed 2 bases at V and 6 bases at J, with 7 bases between. The DNA of the CDR3 is TGTGCCAGCAGCCAATCGGGGGCTGAAGCTTTCTTT. Translated: CASSQSGAEAFF.

The chain employs TRBV14 and TRBJ2-7, with 7 positions matching TRBD1. CDR1 SGHDN and CDR2 FVKESK come from the germline V gene. This CDR3 comprises 14 residues. The V and J ends lost 3 bases and 3 bases, in that order; junction bases with no gene match: 5. This CDR3 is CASSQRQGSYEQYF. For the CDR3, the DNA is TGTGCCAGCAGCCAGAGACAGGGTAGCTACGAGCAGTACTTC.

This CDR3 reads CASSYYSSGELFF. The CDR3 coding sequence is TGTGCCAGCAGCTATTACAGTTCCGGGGAGCTGTTTTTT. This chain uses TRBV7-2 with TRBJ2-2; D gene uncertain. The CDR3 is made up of 13 amino acids. Per germline, CDR1 SGHTA and CDR2 FQGNSA. V lost 4 bases and J 6 bases, leaving 9 bases between the germline ends.

This clone was detected a few times. The J gene is TRBJ2-1, the V gene TRBV5-1; 10 bases line up with TRBD2. Trimming took 4 bases from V and 4 from J; bases not matched to a gene: 8. Germline V gene sequence: CDR1 SGHRS, CDR2 YFSETQ. This CDR3 has 16 residues. The CDR3: CASSIVTSGMYNEQFF. CDR3 in DNA: TGCGCCAGCAGCATCGTTACTAGCGGGATGTACAATGAGCAGTTCTTC.

V gene TRBV28 combines with J gene TRBJ2-1, with a possible D match to TRBD2 (6 bases). This CDR3 region has 15 residues. V lost 2 bases, J lost 14 bases, and 22 bases lay in between. The germline CDR1 and CDR2 sequences are MDHEN and SYDVKM. In DNA, the CDR3 is TGTGCCAGCAGTTTACCGGGACTGCAGACCGCGAGCGAGTTCTTC. It is translated as CASSLPGLQTASEFF.